This T cell receptor beta chain is drawn from a study of T-cell reconstitution after alpha-beta-depleted transplantation in children. This CDR3 is 15 amino acids long. The V gene's germline CDR1 is SQVTM and CDR2 ANQGSEA. V gave up 6 bases and J gave up 3 bases; unmatched junction bases: 9. Study-wide points: Recipient T cells and thymic progenitors that survived were the source of the high TCRbeta diversity seen at day 60 in some patients. From newly produced T cells came most of the T-cell counts and diversity one year after transplant. There were reportedly several hundred expanded graft clones from which alpha-beta T cells came about two months after transplant.

This clonotype was counted at least ten times. Its specificity is not known. The library targeted TCRbeta and was prepared with unique molecular identifiers. TCRdb called the PCR reads again in MiXCR, with one record for every CDR3 protein. Among some 180,000 distinct CDR3 sequences listed, approximately 6.9% were seen once. V usage is TRBV29-1 and J usage is TRBJ2-3, with 10 nucleotides matching TRBD1. The sequence derives from a boy aged 2 to 10 with acute lymphoblastic leukemia, due to receive a stem cell transplant. Sample: PBMCs, taken before TCRalphabeta/CD19-depleted stem cell transplant. The CDR3 nucleotides read TGCAGCGTACAAGGGGGACAGGGGTCGACAGATACGCAGTATTTT. Encoded protein: CSVQGGQGSTDTQYF.